This TCR beta chain originates from a study of cytomegalovirus exposure and HLA in healthy donors (dated by TCRdb to about 2017). Some background on the complete study: In an earlier analysis of under 600 of the donors, under 300 Gb of sequence data and 90 million to 130 million unique TCR beta sequences from 150 million to 200 million T cells were reported. An early release that covered several hundred HLA-typed donors contained about 300 gigabases of sequencing data and approximately 85 million unique TCR sequences. Of the roughly 400 genotyped donors, about 80% fell in the genetic ancestry cluster associated with self-reported Caucasian donors. The aim of the study was to test whether cataloging public T cell receptors could identify signatures of past pathogen exposure. The study used immunosequencing to profile the T cell repertoires of 670 or so subjects and linked those repertoires to cytomegalovirus serostatus. In addition to the first cohort of roughly 670 subjects, a separate validation cohort of 120 different subjects was used. High-throughput TCR immunosequencing, statistical association of individual TCRs with disease status, and machine learning were combined to predict cytomegalovirus infection status. In a later analysis, previously published TCR beta repertoires from 500 to 750 donors were re-analyzed and high-resolution HLA genotyping was added so that TCR occurrence patterns could be studied. Rather than drawing on any new phenotypic data, the later analysis identified candidate immune exposures from TCR beta sequences and the way those sequences occurred across donors. An earlier analysis of several hundred of the donors used high-throughput TCR beta sequencing to judge whether each TCR beta V gene segment behaved as functional or pseudogenic. Donor age, sex, ethnicity and CMV serostatus were compiled alongside the repertoire data. Genome-wide SNP genotypes for about three fifths of the roughly 670 donors were used in a later genetic analysis, which treated that subset as a discovery cohort. Every discovery cohort repertoire had been produced on one sequencing platform. Both class I and class II loci were covered by HLA typing, at four-digit resolution. The number of donors typed differed by locus, with 629-630 for A, B, C, DRB1 and DQB1, more than 500 for DQA1, over 600 for DPA1, and approximately 470 for DPB1. Roughly 5 DR-DQ haplotypes were treated as single units for association and clustering because of strong linkage in the cohort. Among roughly 400 genotyped donors of the cohort, an average of around 240,000 unique TCR beta nucleotide sequences were sequenced per donor, roughly 20% of them non-productive. Study-wide findings and limitations: Linkage disequilibrium might explain the correlated functional status among segregating V segments, but an unknown experimental factor could not be excluded. In a later analysis, most CMV-associated TCR beta chains were found to appear HLA-restricted, with HLA associations seemingly driven largely by CMV exposure. In a later analysis, several top co-occurrence clusters were reported to appear linked to parvovirus B19, influenza, CMV and Epstein-Barr virus. Some IMGT-functional V segments, including TRBV6-2 and TRBV6-3, could not be told apart with the 87-base-pair reads, so those segments were excluded. Sequencing depth was assumed to be roughly uniform across donors in the presence/absence analyses, though that assumption may not hold. When HLA alleles, especially DR and DQ, strongly co-occurred, attributing TCR associations to individual alleles was difficult. Because counts were too low, more than 15 rarely observed V segments, including chromosome 9 orphons, were left out of the earlier analysis of 500 to 650 of the donors. Most TCR sequences were seen in very few donors, while some public TCRs were found in many individuals. According to a later analysis, TCR association rates differed among HLA loci, with DRB1 alleles showing the most associated TCRs and HLA-C alleles showing the fewest. A cluster of highly shared sequence variants was judged likely to be a technical artifact of the sequencing pipeline. The classifier was reported to diagnose cytomegalovirus status with high specificity and sensitivity in both the original cohort and the validation cohort. A later analysis found that HLA-associated TCR beta chains were more clonally expanded and had lower generation probabilities than equally common non-associated chains. In a later analysis, around 15,000 TCR beta sequences were associated with specific HLA alleles at a false discovery rate of 0.05. A total of 150 or so TCR beta chains were listed by the study as associated with cytomegalovirus. In vitro tests confirmed that a few of the cytomegalovirus-associated TCR beta chains recognize cytomegalovirus antigens. Because some donors lacked HLA typing at each locus, the association tests relied only on the typed subset. A further reported finding was that TCR beta sequences accurately predicted the HLA-A and HLA-B alleles for most subjects in the first cohort. The only immune exposure information available for the cohort was CMV serostatus. The authors suggested that the approach could potentially be extended to other disease states and immunological phenotypes. In a later genetic analysis, fewer N-insertions in productive TCRs were reported among donors in an Asian-associated ancestry cluster than the roughly 700-donor mean. V-gene and J-gene trimming of TCR beta chains was associated with a missense DCLRE1C variant in a later genetic analysis, and the association was replicated in an independent cohort. In an earlier analysis of approximately 590 of the donors, most TCR beta V segments appeared in productive rearrangements about 87% or about 30% of the time, broadly matching IMGT annotations. The cohort was sequenced for TCR beta chains only, and without alpha or paired-chain data the features that could be detected were limited.

The cohort was made up of 666 healthy bone marrow donors. Cohort members were all nominally healthy when sampled, although unrecorded immune exposures were likely present. The donor was CMV seronegative and was included in the group of around 320 seronegative cohort members. Each donor provided a peripheral blood sample, and peripheral blood mononuclear cells were used for TCR beta sequencing. Genomic DNA extraction from the blood cell samples was performed with the Qiagen DNeasy Blood Extraction Kit. The library was produced with the immunoSEQ multiplex PCR assay. A mixture of 60 forward primers for TCR Vbeta segments and 13 reverse primers for TCR Jbeta segments was used in the multiplex PCR. The CDR3 region of rearranged TCR beta genes was amplified from genomic DNA with a multiplex PCR assay. The amplified TCR beta libraries were sequenced on the Illumina HiSeq System as 87-base-pair reads. The authors' analysis ran thus. Across the 670 or so repertoires, a later analysis counted some 81 million unique TCR beta chains, roughly 11 million of which were shared by at least two donors. A nearest-neighbor algorithm error-corrected the raw reads and collapsed the reads into unique sequences, merging closely related sequences to remove PCR and sequencing errors. Alignment of CDR3 sequences to IMGT reference sequences was used to assign V, D and J gene segments. For a sequence to be retained, a match of at least six nucleotides to both a V gene segment and a J gene segment was required. Rearrangements were called productive when the CDR3 lacked stop codons and stayed in frame with V and J; all others were non-productive. Following IMGT convention, CDR3 was defined as the stretch from the second conserved V-encoded cysteine up to the conserved J-encoded phenylalanine. In an earlier analysis of more than 550 of the donors, sequences lacking an unambiguous match to a single V gene segment were excluded. An earlier analysis of 587 of the donors classified V segments as functional when productive rearrangements were above 56.7% and as segregating when the standard deviation between donors was above 5%. A statistical classification framework was developed to diagnose cytomegalovirus status using the catalog of TCR beta chain sequences. In a later analysis, TCR nucleotide sequences were compared against IMGT/GENE-DB human TR gene sequences so that V and J genes could be assigned. In a later analysis, CDR3 sequences and most-parsimonious VDJ recombination scenarios were assigned using the TCRdist pipeline. In a later analysis, each TCR beta chain was defined by its CDR3 amino acid sequence together with its V-gene family, and reads lacking a unique V-gene family were excluded. As a way to deal with suspected cross-contamination and a sequencing artifact, a later analysis dropped roughly 600 nucleotide sequences that were highly shared and had low generation probability. In a later analysis, a clonal expansion index for each public chain was calculated from normalized within-repertoire ranks of inferred template counts. Generation probabilities in a later analysis came from a VDJ recombination model fitted to out-of-frame rearrangements, and those results were checked against IGoR. A later analysis scored TCR-TCR, TCR-HLA and TCR-CMV co-occurrence with hypergeometric tests, applying a repertoire-size bias correction to TCR pairs. In a later analysis, false discovery rates were estimated by permuting HLA or CMV assignments 20 times. In a later analysis, co-occurring TCRs were grouped using DBSCAN, and TCRdist sequence similarity was added for clustering within HLA-allele-positive subsets. Repertoires with fewer than 30,000 or more than 120,000 public chains, plus five repertoires with anomalous nucleotide sharing, were excluded from co-occurrence clustering. Not all clones reach the TCRdb copy of this immuneACCESS table, which keeps in-frame sequences only. Checked studies attribute under half of the gap to unresolved V genes and leave the rest unexplained. V and J calls and clone size are copied from that table; D and trimming were computed from the DNA. This sample comprises about 160,000 clones, roughly 80% of them detected only once. The top ten clonotypes cover around 1.5% of the sample.

This clone was observed a single time. No cognate antigen has been identified for it. The record has no base qualities; no much larger clone is one base away. From cysteine to phenylalanine, the CDR3 is 15 amino acids long. The read is trimmed to its CDR3 DNA, 45 bases read in frame from base 1. From V the trimming removes 1 base and from J it removes 1 base, while the gene matches leave 3 bases of the junction unaccounted for. From the germline V gene (reference sequence), CDR1 is MNHEY and CDR2 is SMNVEV. The source is a woman in her thirties in good health and CMV-seronegative. Sequencing input: PBMCs. The chain joins TRBV27 to TRBJ1-1, and 7 bases in between align with TRBD1. For the CDR3, the sequence is CASSLLGGANTEAFF. In nucleotide form, the sequence is TGTGCCAGCAGTTTATTAGGGGGCGCGAACACTGAAGCTTTCTTT.